This T cell receptor beta chain comes out of a study of Graves' ophthalmopathy and Graves' hyperthyroidism. For repertoire sequencing, the TCR beta CDR3 regions were amplified from RNA transcripts. Second-round multiplex PCR came after first-round RT-PCR with HTBI primers. Using its own MiXCR run on the multiplex PCR reads, TCRdb lists one record per CDR3 protein. The sample lists approximately 380,000 distinct CDR3 sequences; under 25% were seen once. This clonotype was detected ten times or more. This TCR derives from a young woman with stable Graves' hyperthyroidism. Sequencing used peripheral blood.

This CDR3 is CASSPNGLAGVLKSQETQYF. The CDR3 DNA reads as TGCGCCAGCAGCCCTAACGGACTAGCGGGAGTTTTAAAGAGTCAAGAGACCCAGTACTTC. The gene calls are TRBV4-1 and TRBJ2-5; 13 bases map to TRBD2. Per the germline V gene, CDR1 is MGHRA and CDR2 is YSYEKL. This CDR3 has 20 residues. V lost 4 bases to trimming and J lost 2 bases; unmatched junction nucleotides: 16.